The clone carrying this T cell receptor beta chain was counted between two and nine times. The data originate from a study of T-cell memory formation after mild COVID-19. TCRdb reprocessed the 5' RACE reads with MiXCR, giving one entry per CDR3 protein. In the table there are 560,000 or so distinct CDR3 sequences, approximately 15% of which are singletons. V was cut by 3 bases and J by 4 bases, with 16 bases left in between. Germline V gene sequence: CDR1 MNHEY, CDR2 SVGEGT. This CDR3 has 16 residues. The sequence derives from an adult woman who had mild COVID-19 (a few samples of this study predate the infection). Cell type and time point are not known. The J gene is TRBJ2-1, the V gene TRBV6-2 or TRBV6-3; no reliable D call. Material for sequencing was PBMCs or a T cell subset sorted from them (not recorded which). The CDR3 DNA reads as TGTGCCAGCAGTTATGGCCTACCGCCAGCTTACAATGAGCAGTTCTTC. It translates to CASSYGLPPAYNEQFF.